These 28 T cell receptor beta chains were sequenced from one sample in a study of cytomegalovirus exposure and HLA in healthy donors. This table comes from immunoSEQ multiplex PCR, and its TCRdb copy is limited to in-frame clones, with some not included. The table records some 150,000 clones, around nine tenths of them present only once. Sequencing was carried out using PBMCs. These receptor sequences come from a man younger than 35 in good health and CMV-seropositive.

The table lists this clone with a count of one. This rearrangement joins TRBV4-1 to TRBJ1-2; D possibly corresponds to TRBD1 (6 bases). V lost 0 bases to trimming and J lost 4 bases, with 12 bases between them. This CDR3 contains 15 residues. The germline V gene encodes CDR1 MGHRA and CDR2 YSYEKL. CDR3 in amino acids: CASSQDRAGVYGYTF. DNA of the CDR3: TGCGCCAGCAGCCAAGACCGGGCAGGGGTCTATGGCTACACCTTC.

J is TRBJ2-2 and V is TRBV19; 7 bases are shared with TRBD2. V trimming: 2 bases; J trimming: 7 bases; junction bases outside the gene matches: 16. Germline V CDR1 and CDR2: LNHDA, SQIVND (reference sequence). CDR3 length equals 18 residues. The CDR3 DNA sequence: TGTGCCAGTAGTATAAGACGCTTCGGGGGGTCAAATTTCGGGGAGCTGTTTTTT. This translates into CASSIRRFGGSNFGELFF.

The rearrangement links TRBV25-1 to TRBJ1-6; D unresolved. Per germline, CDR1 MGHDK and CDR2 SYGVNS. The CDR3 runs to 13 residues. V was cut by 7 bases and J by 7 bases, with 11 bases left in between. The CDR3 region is CASTSERNSPLHF. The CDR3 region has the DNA TGTGCCAGCACGAGCGAGAGGAATTCACCCCTCCACTTT.

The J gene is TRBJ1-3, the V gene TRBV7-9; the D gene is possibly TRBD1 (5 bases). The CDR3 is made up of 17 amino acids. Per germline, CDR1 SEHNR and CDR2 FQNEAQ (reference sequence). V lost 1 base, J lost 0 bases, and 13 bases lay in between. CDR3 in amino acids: CASSLGQGLSSGNTIYF. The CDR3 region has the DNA TGTGCCAGCAGCTTAGGGCAGGGACTAAGCTCTGGAAACACCATATATTTT.

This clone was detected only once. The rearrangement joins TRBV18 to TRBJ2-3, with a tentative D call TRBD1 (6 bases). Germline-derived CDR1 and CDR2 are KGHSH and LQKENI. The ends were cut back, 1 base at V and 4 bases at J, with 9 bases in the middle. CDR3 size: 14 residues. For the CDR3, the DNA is TGTGCCAGCTCACCACATAAGGGGGCAGATACGCAGTATTTT. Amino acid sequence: CASSPHKGADTQYF.

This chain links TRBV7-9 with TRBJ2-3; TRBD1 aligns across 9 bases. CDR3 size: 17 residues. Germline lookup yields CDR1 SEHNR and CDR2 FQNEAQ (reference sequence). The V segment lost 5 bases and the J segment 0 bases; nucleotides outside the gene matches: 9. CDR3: CASSPSDRGPSTDTQYF. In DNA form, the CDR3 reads TGTGCCAGCAGCCCATCGGACAGGGGCCCTAGCACAGATACGCAGTATTTT.

The CDR3 loop is CASSPTSGSSGELFF. As DNA, the CDR3 is TGCGCCAGCAGCCCCACGAGCGGATCTAGCGGGGAGCTGTTTTTT. This sequence joins TRBV5-1 and TRBJ2-2, with D perhaps matching TRBD2 (5 bases). The ends were cut back, 4 bases at V and 7 bases at J, with 17 bases in the middle. The CDR3 covers 15 residues. Germline V lookup: CDR1 SGHRS, CDR2 YFSETQ. The full variable domain, with the rest looked up from reference TRBV5-1 and TRBJ2-2, is KAGVTQTPRYLIKTRGQQVTLSCSPISGHRSVSWYQQTPGQGLQFLFEYFSETQRNKGNFPGRFSGRQFSNSRSEMNVSTLELGDSALYLCASSPTSGSSGELFFGEGSRLTVL.

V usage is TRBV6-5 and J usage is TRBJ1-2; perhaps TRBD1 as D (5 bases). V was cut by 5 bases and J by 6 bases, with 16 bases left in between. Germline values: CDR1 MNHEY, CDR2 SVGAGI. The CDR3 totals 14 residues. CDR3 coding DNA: TGTGCCAGCAGTCCTCGGGGAGGGGCGGATGGCTACACCTTC. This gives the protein CASSPRGGADGYTF.

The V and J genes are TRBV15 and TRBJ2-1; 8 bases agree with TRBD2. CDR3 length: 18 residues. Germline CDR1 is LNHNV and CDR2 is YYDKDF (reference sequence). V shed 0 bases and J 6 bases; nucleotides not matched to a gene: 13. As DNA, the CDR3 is TGTGCCACCAGCAGAGATATAAGCGAACTAGCGGAACTCAATGAGCAGTTCTTC. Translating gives CATSRDISELAELNEQFF.

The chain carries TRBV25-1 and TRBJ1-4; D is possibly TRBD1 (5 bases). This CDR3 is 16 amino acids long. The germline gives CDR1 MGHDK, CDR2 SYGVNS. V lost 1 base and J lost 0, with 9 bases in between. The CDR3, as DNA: TGTGCCAGCAGTGAATCTAGGGGCACAACTAATGAAAAACTGTTTTTT. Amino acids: CASSESRGTTNEKLFF.

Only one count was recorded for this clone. The CDR3 sequence is CASSQDWASGSYEQYF. Written as DNA, the CDR3 is TGCGCCAGCAGCCAAGATTGGGCTAGCGGATCCTACGAGCAGTACTTC. The chain couples TRBV4-3 to TRBJ2-7, with 7 bases matching TRBD2. The CDR3 sequence is 16 residues long. Per the germline V gene, CDR1 is LGHNA and CDR2 is YSLEER. The V and J ends lost 0 bases and 1 base, in that order; junction bases with no gene match: 6.

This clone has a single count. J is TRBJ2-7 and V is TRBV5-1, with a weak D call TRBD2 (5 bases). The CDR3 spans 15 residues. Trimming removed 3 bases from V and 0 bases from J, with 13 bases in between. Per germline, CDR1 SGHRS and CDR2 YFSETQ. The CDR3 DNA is TGCGCCAGCAGCTGGGATACGGGGAGCTCCTACGAGCAGTACTTC. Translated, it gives CASSWDTGSSYEQYF.

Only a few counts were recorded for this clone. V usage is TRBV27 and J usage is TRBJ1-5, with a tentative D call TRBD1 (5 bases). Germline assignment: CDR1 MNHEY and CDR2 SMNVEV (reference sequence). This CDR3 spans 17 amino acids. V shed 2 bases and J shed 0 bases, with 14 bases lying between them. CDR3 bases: TGTGCCAGCAGTTTACGCAGTGGGGCATATAGCAATCAGCCCCAGCATTTT. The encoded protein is CASSLRSGAYSNQPQHF.

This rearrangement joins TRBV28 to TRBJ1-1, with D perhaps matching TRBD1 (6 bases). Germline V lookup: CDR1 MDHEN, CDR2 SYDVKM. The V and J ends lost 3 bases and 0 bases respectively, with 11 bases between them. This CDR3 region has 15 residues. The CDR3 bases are TGTGCCAGCAGTTTGGGAGGGGGAATGAACACTGAAGCTTTCTTT. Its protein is CASSLGGGMNTEAFF.

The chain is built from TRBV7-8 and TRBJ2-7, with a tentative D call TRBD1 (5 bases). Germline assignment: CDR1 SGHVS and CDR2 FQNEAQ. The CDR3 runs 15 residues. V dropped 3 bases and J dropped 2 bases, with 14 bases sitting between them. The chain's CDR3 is CASSLVAARAYEQYF. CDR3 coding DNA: TGTGCCAGCAGCTTGGTGGCAGCCAGGGCCTACGAGCAGTACTTC.

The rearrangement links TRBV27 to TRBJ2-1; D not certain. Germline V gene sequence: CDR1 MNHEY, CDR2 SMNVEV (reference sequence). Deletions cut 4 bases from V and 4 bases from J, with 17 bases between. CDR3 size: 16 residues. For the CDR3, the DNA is TGTGCCAGCAGTTCCCTAGAAAAACGAACTTACAATGAGCAGTTCTTC. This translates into CASSSLEKRTYNEQFF.

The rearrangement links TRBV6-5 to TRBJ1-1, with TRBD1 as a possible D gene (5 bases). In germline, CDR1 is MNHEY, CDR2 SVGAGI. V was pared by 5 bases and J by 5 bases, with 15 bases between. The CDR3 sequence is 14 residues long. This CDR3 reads CASSLYQGVTEAFF. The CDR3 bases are TGTGCCAGCAGTCTTTACCAGGGCGTGACTGAAGCTTTCTTT.

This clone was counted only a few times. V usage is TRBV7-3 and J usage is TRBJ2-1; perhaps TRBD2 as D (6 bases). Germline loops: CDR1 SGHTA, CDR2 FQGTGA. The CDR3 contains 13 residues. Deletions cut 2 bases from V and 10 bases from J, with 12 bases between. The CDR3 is CASSLEWTTEQFF. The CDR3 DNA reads TGTGCCAGCAGCTTAGAGTGGACTACCGAGCAGTTCTTC.

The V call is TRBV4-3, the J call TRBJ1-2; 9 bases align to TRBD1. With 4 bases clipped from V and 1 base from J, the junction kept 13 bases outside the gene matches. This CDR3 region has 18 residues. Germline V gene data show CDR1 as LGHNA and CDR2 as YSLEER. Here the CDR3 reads CASSRGGTGTTFNYGYTF. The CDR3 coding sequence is TGCGCCAGCAGCCGCGGAGGGACAGGGACCACCTTTAACTATGGCTACACCTTC.

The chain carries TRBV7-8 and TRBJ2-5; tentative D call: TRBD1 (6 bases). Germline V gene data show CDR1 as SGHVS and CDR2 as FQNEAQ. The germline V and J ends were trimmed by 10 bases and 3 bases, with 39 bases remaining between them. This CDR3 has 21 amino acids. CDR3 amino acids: CATSQGFSAPAAKVTKETQYF. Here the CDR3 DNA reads TGTGCCACCTCACAGGGCTTTTCAGCGCCGGCCGCCAAGGTGACCAAAGAGACCCAGTACTTC.

Here the CDR3 reads CASSPPSGYNSPLHF. The CDR3 DNA reads TGTGCCAGCTCACCACCGTCAGGTTATAATTCACCCCTCCACTTT. The chain combines TRBV18 with TRBJ1-6, with no clear D. Trimming took 0 bases from V and 4 from J, leaving 7 bases between them. This CDR3 is 15 amino acids long. The germline V gene has CDR1 KGHSH and CDR2 LQKENI.

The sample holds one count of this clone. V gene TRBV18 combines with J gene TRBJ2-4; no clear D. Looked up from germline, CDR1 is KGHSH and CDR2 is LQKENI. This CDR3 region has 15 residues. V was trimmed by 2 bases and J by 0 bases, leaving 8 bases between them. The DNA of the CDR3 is TGTGCCAGCTCACCAAAACTCTTAGCCAAAAACATTCAGTACTTC. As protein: CASSPKLLAKNIQYF.

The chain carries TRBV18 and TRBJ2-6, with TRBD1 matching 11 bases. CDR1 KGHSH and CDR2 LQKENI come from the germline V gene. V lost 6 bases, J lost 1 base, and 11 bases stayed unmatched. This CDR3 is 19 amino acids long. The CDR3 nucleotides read TGTGCCAGCTCCGCTTTCGCCGGACAGGGGGCGTCTGGGGCCAACGTCCTGACTTTC. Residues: CASSAFAGQGASGANVLTF.

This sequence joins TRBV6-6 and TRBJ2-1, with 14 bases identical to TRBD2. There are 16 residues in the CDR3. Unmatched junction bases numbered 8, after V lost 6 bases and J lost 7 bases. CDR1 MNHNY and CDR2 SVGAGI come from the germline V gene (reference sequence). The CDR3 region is CASSPRLAGGPNEQFF. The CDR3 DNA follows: TGTGCCAGCAGCCCTAGACTAGCGGGAGGGCCAAATGAGCAGTTCTTC.

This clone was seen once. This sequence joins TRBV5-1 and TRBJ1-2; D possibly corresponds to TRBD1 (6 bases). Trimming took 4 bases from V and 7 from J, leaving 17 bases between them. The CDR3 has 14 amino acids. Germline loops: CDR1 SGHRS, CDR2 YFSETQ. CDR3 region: CASSAGGAGGGYTF. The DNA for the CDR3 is TGCGCCAGCAGCGCCGGGGGGGCCGGAGGTGGCTACACCTTC.

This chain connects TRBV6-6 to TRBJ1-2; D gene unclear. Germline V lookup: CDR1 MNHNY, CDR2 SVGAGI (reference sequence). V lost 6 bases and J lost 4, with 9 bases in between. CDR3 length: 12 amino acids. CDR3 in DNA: TGTGCCAGCAGCGCGGAGGGCTATGGCTACACCTTC. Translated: CASSAEGYGYTF.

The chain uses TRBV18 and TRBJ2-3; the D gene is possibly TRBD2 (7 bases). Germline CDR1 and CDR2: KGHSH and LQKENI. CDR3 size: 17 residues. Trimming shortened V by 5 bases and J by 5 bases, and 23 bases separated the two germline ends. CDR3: CASSSTAPGGLVDTQYF. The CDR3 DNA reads TGTGCCAGCTCATCTACCGCCCCCGGGGGGCTGGTAGATACGCAGTATTTT.

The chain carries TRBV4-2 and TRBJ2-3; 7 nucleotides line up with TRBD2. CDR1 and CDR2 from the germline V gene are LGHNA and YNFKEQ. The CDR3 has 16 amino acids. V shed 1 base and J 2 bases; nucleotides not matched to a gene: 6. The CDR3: CASSQVSGAATDTQYF. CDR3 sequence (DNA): TGTGCCAGCAGCCAAGTCAGCGGGGCCGCCACAGATACGCAGTATTTT.